This TCR beta chain was sequenced in a study of CDR3 diversity in severe acne. Each CDR3 protein gets one entry after TCRdb re-called the PCR reads with MiXCR. The data hold about 85,000 distinct CDR3 sequences, with about 48% observed a single time. CDR3 size: 17 residues. CDR1 is SGHVS, CDR2 FQNEAQ, per germline. V lost 5 bases to trimming and J lost 2 bases; unmatched junction nucleotides: 13. V usage is TRBV7-8 and J usage is TRBJ2-7; 9 bases are shared with TRBD1. The clonotype was recovered from a male donor in good health, serving as a control. The specimen sequenced was blood. Here the CDR3 DNA reads TGTGCCAGCAGCGCCCCCGGGGGGACAGGGACCCCCTACGAGCAGTACTTC. This encodes CASSAPGGTGTPYEQYF.